This T cell receptor (beta chain) was observed in a study of OX40 agonist ivuxolimab in advanced cancers. At the level of the study: Patients received ivuxolimab, an agonistic anti-OX40 (CD134) antibody. Ivuxolimab doses were 0.01, 0.1, 0.3, 1.5, 3 or 10 mg/kg every 2 weeks. Subjects had a mean age of around 60 years, with a range of roughly 23 to 79; around 84% were male.

Data came from immunoSEQ multiplex PCR; TCRdb stores just in-frame clones and leaves some out. The sample yields tens of thousands of clones, 89% seen once. Baseline was the first blood sampling point, followed by cycle 4 day 1 and cycle 7 day 1. CDR3 length equals 20 residues. From germline, CDR1 is SGHVS and CDR2 FQNEAQ. Unmatched junction bases numbered 10, after V lost 0 bases and J lost 0 bases. Source: CD4+ or CD8+ T cells sorted from blood, taken in a trial of the OX40 agonist ivuxolimab. The chain combines TRBV7-8 with TRBJ2-3; 12 positions match TRBD2. The receptor was derived from an adult with an advanced solid tumor such as melanoma, head and neck, liver or kidney cancer. The CDR3: CASSLATSGSPGGSTDTQYF. The DNA for the CDR3 is TGTGCCAGCAGCTTAGCGACTAGCGGGAGCCCCGGCGGGAGCACAGATACGCAGTATTTT.